Listed below are T cell receptor beta chains from one sample, sequenced in a study of T cells in Graves' hyperthyroidism and ophthalmopathy. From the multiplex PCR reads, TCRdb called clonotypes with MiXCR, one entry per CDR3 protein. The table lists 350,000 or so distinct CDR3 sequences, around 18% of them singletons, with around 15% in the top ten. The sample taken for sequencing was blood. Receptors were obtained from a woman aged 40-49 years with Graves' ophthalmopathy. Both conserved end residues are part of each CDR3. A D gene is named only where the DNA matches it firmly. Some rows have no size entry. The others give once, few or many, or a class for an expanded clone.

TRBV20-1,many,TRBJ2-3,NA,TGCAGTGCTAGCTTGGGCGGGCGTCAGTATTTT,CSASLGGRQYF
TRBV20-1,NA,TRBJ2-2,NA,TGCAGTGCCGGCACGGGGCCGAACACCGGGGAGCTGTTTTTT,CSAGTGPNTGELFF
TRBV29-1,many,TRBJ1-1,NA,TGCAGCGTTGAAATCCGAGAGGCAGCTTTCTTT,CSVEIREAAFF
TRBV9,many,TRBJ1-2,TRBD1,TGTGCCAGCAGCCCCACCGACAGGGGCTATGGCTACACCTTC,CASSPTDRGYGYTF
TRBV2,many,TRBJ1-3,TRBD1,TGTGCCAGCAGCCAGAGACAGGGCGTGCCTGGAAACACCATATATTTT,CASSQRQGVPGNTIYF
TRBV27,many,TRBJ2-4,TRBD1,TGTGCCAGCTCCATGGACAGGAGAAACATTCAGTACTTC,CASSMDRRNIQYF
TRBV7-8,many,TRBJ1-3,NA,TGTGCCAGCAGCCCTTATGGGGAGGGAGGGGCGAAAAACACCATATATTTT,CASSPYGEGGAKNTIYF
TRBV2,many,TRBJ1-1,NA,TGTGCCAGCAGTAAAGACCAGAACACTGAAGCTTTCTTT,CASSKDQNTEAFF
TRBV28,many,TRBJ2-7,NA,TGTGCCAGTCGACAGGACCTTGGGTACGAGCAGTACTTC,CASRQDLGYEQYF
TRBV18,NA,TRBJ1-5,NA,TGTGCCAGCGCACCTTACAGGACTGATAGCAATCAGCCCCAGCATTTT,CASAPYRTDSNQPQHF
TRBV5-1,many,TRBJ2-2,NA,TGCGCCAGCAGCTTGGTTGTCAGCAACACCGGGGAGCTGTTTTTT,CASSLVVSNTGELFF
TRBV19,many,TRBJ2-4,TRBD1,TGTGCCAGTAGTCCAGGCTCACAGGGGGCGGGAAACATTCAGTACTTC,CASSPGSQGAGNIQYF
TRBV2,many,TRBJ1-1,NA,TGTGCCAGCAGTGTTAAGGGACGAGGGGGTGAAGCTTTCTTT,CASSVKGRGGEAFF
TRBV2,many,TRBJ2-2,NA,TGTGCCAGCAGTGAAGGGGCGCGATCCGGGGAGCTGTTTTTT,CASSEGARSGELFF
TRBV6-2/TRBV6-3,many,TRBJ2-6,NA,TGTGCCAGCAGTTACTCGGGTGACGGGGCCAACGTCCTGACTTTC,CASSYSGDGANVLTF
TRBV18,NA,TRBJ1-5,NA,TGTGCCAGCTCACCAGATGGGACCTACCAGCCCCAGCATTTT,CASSPDGTYQPQHF
TRBV29-1,many,TRBJ2-6,NA,TGCAGCGTTCGGACAGTTAGCTCTGGGGCCAACGTCCTGACTTTC,CSVRTVSSGANVLTF
TRBV12-3/TRBV12-4,many,TRBJ2-7,NA,TGTGCCAGCTCAACCGACTTAGCCTACGAGCAGTACTTC,CASSTDLAYEQYF
TRBV27,many,TRBJ2-7,NA,TGTGCCAGCAGTTTAAAGCGGTTCTCCTACGAGCAGTACTTC,CASSLKRFSYEQYF
TRBV6-1,NA,TRBJ2-7,NA,TGTGCCAGCAGTGAATCACAGGGCGGTGTAGACGAGCAGTACTTC,CASSESQGGVDEQYF
TRBV2,few,TRBJ2-5,TRBD2,TGTGCCAGTAGGGGGACTAGCGGAGAGACCCAGTACTTC,CASRGTSGETQYF
TRBV20-1,many,TRBJ1-1,TRBD1,TGCAGTGAGGGTCAGGGGGCGACTGAAGCTTTCTTT,CSEGQGATEAFF
TRBV12-3/TRBV12-4,many,TRBJ2-2,TRBD2,TGTGCCAGCACCGGCGGACTAGCGGGAGTGAGGACCGGGGAGCTGTTTTTT,CASTGGLAGVRTGELFF
TRBV6-5,many,TRBJ1-3,NA,TGTGCCAGCAGTTACGAGGGGCGCTCTGGAAACACCATATATTTT,CASSYEGRSGNTIYF
TRBV27,many,TRBJ1-5,NA,TGTGCCAGCAGCAGGGTGGGGGGCAATCAGCCCCAGCATTTT,CASSRVGGNQPQHF
TRBV4-1,few,TRBJ2-7,NA,TGCGCCAGCAGCCCCCACCGTGAGGTATCCTACGAGCAGTACTTC,CASSPHREVSYEQYF
TRBV28,many,TRBJ2-7,NA,TGTGCCAGCAGTTTGGGGATGACCTACGAGCAGTACTTC,CASSLGMTYEQYF
TRBV6-2/TRBV6-3,many,TRBJ2-7,TRBD2,TGTGCCAGCAGTCATGACAGCGGGAGCTCCTACGAGCAGTACTTC,CASSHDSGSSYEQYF
TRBV9,NA,TRBJ2-4,NA,TGTGCCAGCAGCGTAGATGGCGGGCGCATTCAGTACTTC,CASSVDGGRIQYF
TRBV5-1,many,TRBJ2-5,TRBD2,TGCGCCAGTAAATTTAGCGGGACCCAAGAGACCCAGTACTTC,CASKFSGTQETQYF
TRBV20-1,few,TRBJ1-2,TRBD1,TGCAGTGCTCGCGGAACCGGGACAGGGGCGAAGTATGGCTACACCTTC,CSARGTGTGAKYGYTF